The 14 T cell receptor beta chains reported below all come from one sample, sequenced in a study of blood T cell repertoires in COVID-19 (TCRdb year 2020). The library was produced with the immunoSEQ multiplex PCR assay. In TCRdb, the immuneACCESS table is reduced to in-frame sequences with V and J assigned. These tables do not hold every clone; where another copy was compared, an unresolved V gene accounts for under half, and the others remain unexplained. The sample records 210,000 or so clones, about 90% of which are singletons. The top ten clones comprise 3% to 4% of the sample. The sequencing sample was made of PBMCs or T cells enriched from blood (not recorded which). The source of these receptors is a woman aged 25 to 39 who had been exposed to COVID-19.

The chain combines TRBV5-4 with TRBJ2-7; a possible D gene is TRBD2 (5 bases). V shed 4 bases and J shed 0 bases, with 11 bases lying between them. Per the germline V gene, CDR1 is SGHNT and CDR2 is YYREEE (reference sequence). CDR3 size: 14 residues. CDR3 DNA: TGTGCCAGCAGCATGCCGGACTCCTCCTACGAGCAGTACTTC. Protein: CASSMPDSSYEQYF. Looking up the rest from reference TRBV5-4 and TRBJ2-7 gives the full variable domain: ETGVTQSPTHLIKTRGQQVTLRCSSQSGHNTVSWYQQALGQGPQFIFQYYREEENGRGNFPPRFSGLQFPNYSSELNVNALELDDSALYLCASSMPDSSYEQYFGPGTRLTVT.

V gene TRBV2 combines with J gene TRBJ1-2; no firm D call. Germline V gene lookup returns CDR1 SNHLY and CDR2 FYNNEI. The ends were cut back, 5 bases at V and 3 bases at J, with 19 bases in the middle. The CDR3 totals 16 residues. The CDR3 nucleotides are TGTGCCAGCAGTCCCCGACAAACCCCGCGGGACTATGGCTACACCTTC. Protein product: CASSPRQTPRDYGYTF.

The CDR3 loop is CASSGRDRRVPYEQYF. The CDR3, as DNA: TGTGCCAGCAGCGGGCGAGACAGACGAGTACCCTACGAGCAGTACTTC. The chain uses TRBV5-6 and TRBJ2-7, with D possibly being TRBD1 (5 bases). CDR1 is SGHDT and CDR2 is YYEEEE in the germline V gene. CDR3 length: 16 residues. Between the trimmed V and J ends, which lost 4 bases and 2 bases, there was a span of 19 bases.

The chain combines TRBV4-1 with TRBJ2-3; D unresolved. Trimming took 0 bases from V and 11 from J, leaving 9 bases between them. This CDR3 contains 12 residues. The germline gives CDR1 MGHRA, CDR2 YSYEKL. CDR3: CASSQERIQQYF. In nucleotides, the CDR3 is TGCGCCAGCAGCCAAGAGCGTATCCAGCAGTATTTT.

The chain employs TRBV4-1 and TRBJ2-3, with TRBD2 matching 11 bases. The germline gives CDR1 MGHRA, CDR2 YSYEKL. V was clipped by 3 bases and J by 5 bases; unmatched bases: 10. The CDR3 extends over 17 amino acids. The CDR3 sequence: CASSQGLAGGLGDTQYF. The CDR3 nucleotides read TGCGCCAGCAGCCAGGGCCTAGCGGGAGGTTTAGGAGATACGCAGTATTTT.

This chain links TRBV30 with TRBJ2-3, with D possibly TRBD2 on 6 matching bases. Germline V CDR1 and CDR2: GTSNPN, SVGIG (reference sequence). With 1 base removed from V and 0 bases from J, the gap between germline ends came to 8 bases. The CDR3 has 14 amino acids. CDR3 DNA: TGTGCCTGGAGTGGGCGGGAAAGCACAGATACGCAGTATTTT. Its translation: CAWSGRESTDTQYF.

V and J are TRBV5-1 and TRBJ2-7; 12 nucleotides agree with TRBD1. V gave up 0 bases and J gave up 6 bases; unmatched junction bases: 10. Looked up from germline, CDR1 is SGHRS and CDR2 is YFSETQ. CDR3 length: 17 amino acids. Here the CDR3 DNA reads TGCGCCAGCAGCTTGGTTCAAATAGGGACAGGGGGCTCCGAGCAGTACTTC. Encoded protein: CASSLVQIGTGGSEQYF.

V gene TRBV19 combines with J gene TRBJ1-2; TRBD1 aligns across 8 bases. V shed 2 bases, J shed 4 bases, and the junction held 6 bases outside the gene matches. The CDR3 is made up of 15 amino acids. CDR1 and CDR2 from the germline V gene are LNHDA and SQIVND (reference sequence). CDR3 region: CASSIQGAQSYGYTF. In DNA form, the CDR3 reads TGTGCCAGTAGTATACAGGGGGCCCAGTCCTATGGCTACACCTTC.

V and J are TRBV21-1 and TRBJ2-4; the table names TRBD1, a call not compared with the DNA. TRBV21-1 is a pseudogene locus. The CDR3 covers 16 residues. CDR3 coding DNA: TGTGCCAGCAACAAAAGGTCCGGCAGGCGAAAAAACATTCAGTACTTC. Translating it yields CASNKRSGRRKNIQYF.

A remark on this clone: At one end, the junction sequence differs from germline, possibly due to a read error. The chain links TRBV2 to TRBJ2-1; 8 positions agree with TRBD2. Germline-derived CDR1 and CDR2 are SNHLY and FYNNEI. The CDR3 contains 16 residues. The CDR3 DNA sequence: TGTGCCAGCAGGGAAGATCTAGCGGGCTCCTACAATGAGCAGTTCTTC. Its protein is CASREDLAGSYNEQFF.

The chain recombines TRBV6-6 with TRBJ1-1; D gene ambiguous. The CDR3 extends over 15 amino acids. CDR1 is MNHNY, CDR2 SVGAGI, per germline (reference sequence). The V and J ends lost 0 bases and 3 bases respectively, with 11 bases between them. The DNA for the CDR3 is TGTGCCAGCAGTTACTCGTGGGCGGAGGACACTGAAGCTTTCTTT. It codes for CASSYSWAEDTEAFF.

The chain combines TRBV19 with TRBJ2-1; 8 positions agree with TRBD2. The length of the CDR3 is 14 residues. V was pared by 7 bases and J by 6 bases, with 8 bases of the junction left unmatched. Germline V gene sequence: CDR1 LNHDA, CDR2 SQIVND (reference sequence). Here the CDR3 DNA reads TGTGCCAGTAAAGAAGCGGGAGTAGGCAATGAGCAGTTCTTC. This sequence encodes CASKEAGVGNEQFF.

The chain carries TRBV10-3 and TRBJ2-5, with D tentatively TRBD2 (5 bases). The germline gives CDR1 ENHRY, CDR2 SYGVKD. The CDR3 has 9 residues. With 8 bases removed from V and 9 bases from J, the gap between germline ends came to 7 bases. The CDR3 reads CAILEAQYF. The CDR3 nucleotides read TGTGCCATCTTGGAGGCCCAGTACTTC.

The V call is TRBV5-5, the J call TRBJ1-6; D is ambiguous. The CDR3 covers 20 residues. Per germline, CDR1 SGHKS and CDR2 YYEKEE (reference sequence). Trimming removed 1 base from V and 0 bases from J, with 20 bases in between. The CDR3 reads CASSLLAIFRTSSYNSPLHF. CDR3 DNA sequence: TGTGCCAGCAGCTTGCTTGCCATATTCAGGACTAGCTCCTATAATTCACCCCTCCACTTT.